One and the same sample provided the 22 T cell receptor beta chains below, sequenced in a study of blood T cell repertoires in COVID-19. TCRdb's table, derived via immunoSEQ multiplex PCR, lists solely in-frame clones and lacks some. The sample lists fewer than 250,000 clones, about nine tenths occurring once. Sequencing was done on a sample of peripheral blood. The receptors shown here come from a woman in her fifties or sixties with acute or convalescent COVID-19.

The chain combines TRBV7-2 with TRBJ1-1, with 7 nucleotides matching TRBD1. The V gene end was trimmed by 4 bases and the J gene end by 11 bases; junction bases not matched to a gene: 7. The germline gives CDR1 SGHTA, CDR2 FQGNSA. There are 12 residues in the CDR3. The CDR3 bases are TGTGCCAGCAGCTCGAACAGGGGTATGGCTTTCTTT. This gives the protein CASSSNRGMAFF.

This clone was observed once. J is TRBJ1-1 and V is TRBV5-1, with a weak D call TRBD1 (5 bases). V was shortened by 0 bases and J by 3 bases, with 9 bases between the two germline ends. The germline CDR1 and CDR2 sequences are SGHRS and YFSETQ. The CDR3 consists of 14 residues. CDR3 loop: CASSLEGAHTEAFF. The DNA of the CDR3 is TGCGCCAGCAGCTTGGAAGGGGCCCACACTGAAGCTTTCTTT. The full variable domain, its missing parts supplied by reference TRBV5-1 and TRBJ1-1, is KAGVTQTPRYLIKTRGQQVTLSCSPISGHRSVSWYQQTPGQGLQFLFEYFSETQRNKGNFPGRFSGRQFSNSRSEMNVSTLELGDSALYLCASSLEGAHTEAFFGQGTRLTVV.

This chain uses TRBV3-1 (or the pseudogene TRBV3-2) with TRBJ1-4; TRBD1 aligns across 8 bases. The germline V gene encodes CDR1 LGHDT and CDR2 YNNKEL (reference sequence). The trim removed 5 bases at V and 6 bases at J, leaving 8 bases unmatched. The length of the CDR3 is 15 residues. The CDR3 spells CASSTRGQRDEKLFF. The DNA for the CDR3 is TGTGCCAGCAGCACCAGGGGGCAAAGGGATGAAAAACTGTTTTTT.

A single count supports this clone. The same CDR3 is also encoded by other DNA sequences in this sample. This sequence joins TRBV18 and TRBJ2-3; no clear D. Trimming took 3 bases from V and 6 from J, leaving 7 bases between them. Per the germline V gene, CDR1 is KGHSH and CDR2 is LQKENI. This CDR3 comprises 12 residues. The CDR3 region is CASSPSTDTQYF. For the CDR3, the DNA is TGTGCCAGCTCACCGTCTACGGATACGCAGTATTTT. Full variable domain (missing parts from reference TRBV18 and TRBJ2-3): NAGVMQNPRHLVRRRGQEARLRCSPMKGHSHVYWYRQLPEEGLKFMVYLQKENIIDESGMPKERFSAEFPKEGPSILRIQQVVRGDSAAYFCASSPSTDTQYFGPGTRLTVL.

V is TRBV3-1 (or the pseudogene TRBV3-2) and J is TRBJ2-2; tentatively, D is TRBD2 (6 bases). The germline V gene has CDR1 LGHDT and CDR2 YNNKEL (reference sequence). The V gene lost 8 bases and the J gene lost 7 bases, with 8 bases spanning the gap. The CDR3 has 11 amino acids. CDR3 amino acids: CASGRSGELFF. In DNA, the CDR3 is TGTGCCAGCGGGAGGAGCGGGGAGCTGTTTTTT.

This clone was seen once. The chain has TRBV12-3 or TRBV12-4 and TRBJ2-7; D is undetermined. This CDR3 has 12 residues. V shed 0 bases and J shed 4 bases, with 4 bases lying between them. The CDR3 region is CASSLAEYEQYF. The CDR3 region has the DNA TGTGCCAGCAGTTTAGCGGAGTACGAGCAGTACTTC.

This clone was seen more than once but under ten times. The V call is TRBV7-9, the J call TRBJ1-5; TRBD1 matches 12 bases. The CDR3 extends over 16 amino acids. Losses at the gene ends were 5 bases for V and 6 bases for J; bases not matched to a gene: 8. Germline CDR1 is SEHNR and CDR2 is FQNEAQ (reference sequence). The CDR3 DNA is TGTGCCAGCAGCCCGGGGACAGGGGGCCTGACTCAGCCCCAGCATTTT. Translated: CASSPGTGGLTQPQHF.

In its sample, this clone was seen once. The rearrangement links TRBV19 to TRBJ2-3, with D maybe TRBD2 (5 bases). V was shortened by 10 bases and J by 0 bases, with 20 bases between the two germline ends. Per the germline V gene, CDR1 is LNHDA and CDR2 is SQIVND (reference sequence). CDR3 length: 16 residues. The CDR3 nucleotides are TGTGCCACCCAGTCGTCGCATGGGAGAAGCACAGATACGCAGTATTTT. Translation: CATQSSHGRSTDTQYF.

The rearrangement uses TRBV5-1 and TRBJ1-5, with TRBD1 identical over 7 bases. V lost 3 bases, J lost 4 bases, and 4 bases stayed unmatched. The CDR3 runs to 14 residues. CDR1 and CDR2 from the germline V gene are SGHRS and YFSETQ. The DNA of the CDR3 is TGCGCCAGCAGCTCCGGACAGGCTAATCAGCCCCAGCATTTT. Protein product: CASSSGQANQPQHF.

The V gene is TRBV18, the J gene TRBJ2-1; possibly TRBD2 for D (7 bases). Germline CDR1 is KGHSH and CDR2 is LQKENI. The CDR3 length is 17 residues. V was pared by 3 bases and J by 6 bases, with 21 bases between. The CDR3 spells CASSPPGAVGGPNEQFF. In DNA, the CDR3 is TGTGCCAGCTCACCTCCGGGGGCTGTGGGAGGGCCCAATGAGCAGTTCTTC.

V usage is TRBV18 and J usage is TRBJ2-7; 13 positions agree with TRBD2. This CDR3 comprises 15 residues. Germline CDR1 reads KGHSH; CDR2 reads LQKENI. Trimming at V came to 3 bases and at J to 1 base, leaving 0 bases not matched to a gene. The chain's CDR3 is CASSPTSGGSYEQYF. The CDR3, as DNA: TGTGCCAGCTCACCGACTAGCGGGGGGTCCTACGAGCAGTACTTC. Complete variable domain (other parts from reference TRBV18 and TRBJ2-7): NAGVMQNPRHLVRRRGQEARLRCSPMKGHSHVYWYRQLPEEGLKFMVYLQKENIIDESGMPKERFSAEFPKEGPSILRIQQVVRGDSAAYFCASSPTSGGSYEQYFGPGTRLTVT.

This sequence joins TRBV7-6 and TRBJ2-5; 11 bases agree with TRBD2. The CDR3 sequence is 17 residues long. Losses at the gene ends were 5 bases for V and 1 base for J; bases not matched to a gene: 9. Germline assignment: CDR1 SGHVS and CDR2 FNYEAQ. In DNA form, the CDR3 reads TGTGCCAGCAGCGGTCTCGGGACTAGCGGACTCCAAGAGACCCAGTACTTC. Translation gives CASSGLGTSGLQETQYF.

CDR3 nucleotide sequence: TGCGCCAGCAGCTCTCTGAGCCGGGACACTGAAGCTTTCTTT. It is translated as CASSSLSRDTEAFF. V and J are TRBV5-1 and TRBJ1-1; D remains ambiguous. V lost 3 bases, J lost 3 bases, and 12 bases lay in between. Germline values: CDR1 SGHRS, CDR2 YFSETQ. The CDR3 covers 14 residues.

The V call is TRBV4-3, the J call TRBJ2-7; D not certain. This CDR3 spans 14 amino acids. Trimming cost V 2 bases and J 3 bases, with 11 bases left between them. Germline values: CDR1 LGHNA, CDR2 YSLEER. The CDR3 nucleotides are TGCGCCAGCAGCCAAAGTCTGAGTGGCTACGAGCAGTACTTC. Encoded protein: CASSQSLSGYEQYF.

This chain joins TRBV9 and TRBJ2-2, with 8 bases matching TRBD2. Germline CDR1 reads SGDLS; CDR2 reads YYNGEE. Trimming at V came to 0 bases and at J to 4 bases, leaving 8 bases not matched to a gene. The CDR3 spans 17 residues. CDR3 amino acids: CASSVDTAGGLTGELFF. CDR3 in DNA: TGTGCCAGCAGCGTAGATACGGCGGGGGGCCTCACCGGGGAGCTGTTTTTT.

V is TRBV30 and J is TRBJ1-6, with TRBD1 matching 7 bases. Germline V lookup: CDR1 GTSNPN, CDR2 SVGIG (reference sequence). J was trimmed by 8 bases and V by 5 bases; bases with no gene match: 15. The CDR3 contains 16 residues. The CDR3 DNA reads TGTGCCTGGGGCCTTGGACGGCAGGGGGTGGATTCACCCCTCCACTTT. Encoded protein: CAWGLGRQGVDSPLHF. Combining the CDR3 with reference TRBV30 and TRBJ1-6 gives the whole variable domain SQTIHQWPATLVQPVGSPLSLECTVEGTSNPNLYWYRQAAGRGLQLLFYSVGIGQISSEVPQNLSASRPQDRQFILSSKKLLLSDSGFYLCAWGLGRQGVDSPLHFGNGTRLTVT.

This chain joins TRBV4-2 and TRBJ2-2; 12 nucleotides match TRBD2. Germline V gives CDR1 LGHNA, CDR2 YNFKEQ. The CDR3 loop spans 19 amino acids. The V and J ends lost 1 base and 6 bases, in that order; junction bases with no gene match: 12. In DNA form, the CDR3 reads TGTGCCAGCAGCCAAGTTTGGACTAGCGGGACTTTGGGGCCCGGGGAGCTGTTTTTT. This translates into CASSQVWTSGTLGPGELFF.

The CDR3 coding sequence is TGTGCCAGCAGTTTAAAGGGACTACCATGGCATGAGCAGTTCTTC. It is translated as CASSLKGLPWHEQFF. The J gene is TRBJ2-1, the V gene TRBV27; 7 nucleotides line up with TRBD2. The CDR3 runs to 15 residues. Germline lookup yields CDR1 MNHEY and CDR2 SMNVEV (reference sequence). The trim removed 2 bases at V and 8 bases at J, leaving 9 bases unmatched.

This sequence joins TRBV29-1 and TRBJ1-2; 11 bases map to TRBD1. J gave up 2 bases and V 5 bases, and 7 bases lay outside the gene matches. The CDR3 runs 15 residues. Germline loops: CDR1 SQVTM, CDR2 ANQGSEA. The CDR3 spells CSVRSRDRGNYGYTF. CDR3 nucleotide sequence: TGCAGCGTTCGGAGCCGGGACAGGGGGAACTATGGCTACACCTTC.

This rearrangement joins TRBV29-1 to TRBJ1-2; 7 positions match TRBD1. Trimming at V came to 4 bases and at J to 5 bases, leaving 4 bases not matched to a gene. Germline V gene sequence: CDR1 SQVTM, CDR2 ANQGSEA. The CDR3 extends over 12 amino acids. As DNA, the CDR3 is TGCAGCGTTGCCGGGACAGTTTATGGCTACACCTTC. This translates into CSVAGTVYGYTF.

The V and J genes are TRBV2 and TRBJ1-1; the D gene is possibly TRBD1 (5 bases). V shed 2 bases and J shed 4 bases, with 11 bases lying between them. The germline V gene encodes CDR1 SNHLY and CDR2 FYNNEI. The CDR3 totals 14 residues. CDR3 DNA: TGTGCCAGCAGTGAATGGGGGGTGGGCACTGAAGCTTTCTTT. Amino acids: CASSEWGVGTEAFF.

The rearrangement uses TRBV6-5 and TRBJ1-3, with D possibly matching TRBD1 (5 bases). This CDR3 region has 14 residues. The V end was cut by 6 bases, the J end by 1 base, with 10 bases between. Germline V gene data show CDR1 as MNHEY and CDR2 as SVGAGI. The CDR3 loop is CASSTGSSGNTIYF. DNA for the CDR3: TGTGCCAGCAGCACAGGTTCATCTGGAAACACCATATATTTT.